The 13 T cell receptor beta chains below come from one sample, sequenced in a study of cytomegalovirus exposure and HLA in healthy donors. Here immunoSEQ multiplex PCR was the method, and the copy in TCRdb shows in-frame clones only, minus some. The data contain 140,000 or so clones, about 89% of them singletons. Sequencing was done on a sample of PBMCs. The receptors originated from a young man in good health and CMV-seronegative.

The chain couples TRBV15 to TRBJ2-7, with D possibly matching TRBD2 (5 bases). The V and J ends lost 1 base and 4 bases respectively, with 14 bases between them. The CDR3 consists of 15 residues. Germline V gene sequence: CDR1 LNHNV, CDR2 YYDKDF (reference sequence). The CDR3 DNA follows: TGTGCCACCAGCAGAGGCCCCACAGAGGGTTACGAGCAGTACTTC. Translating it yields CATSRGPTEGYEQYF.

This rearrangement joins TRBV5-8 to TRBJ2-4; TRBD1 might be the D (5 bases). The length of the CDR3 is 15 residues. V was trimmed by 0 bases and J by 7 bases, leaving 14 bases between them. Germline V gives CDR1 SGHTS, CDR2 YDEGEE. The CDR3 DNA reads TGTGCCAGCAGCTTGGTAGGCAGGGTGGGGAACATTCAGTACTTC. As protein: CASSLVGRVGNIQYF.

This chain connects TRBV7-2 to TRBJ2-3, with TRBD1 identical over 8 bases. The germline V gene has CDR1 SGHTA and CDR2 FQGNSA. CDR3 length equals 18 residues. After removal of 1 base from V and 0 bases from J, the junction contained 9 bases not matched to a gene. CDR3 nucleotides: TGTGCCAGCAGCTTAGTAGGACCGACAGGGGCTAGCACAGATACGCAGTATTTT. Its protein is CASSLVGPTGASTDTQYF.

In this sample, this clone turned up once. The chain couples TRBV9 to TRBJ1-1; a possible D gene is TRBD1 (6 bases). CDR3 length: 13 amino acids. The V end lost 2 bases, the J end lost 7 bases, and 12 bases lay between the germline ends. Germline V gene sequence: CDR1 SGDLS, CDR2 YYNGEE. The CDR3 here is CASSVTGTSEAFF. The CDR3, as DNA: TGTGCCAGCAGCGTCACAGGGACCAGTGAAGCTTTCTTT.

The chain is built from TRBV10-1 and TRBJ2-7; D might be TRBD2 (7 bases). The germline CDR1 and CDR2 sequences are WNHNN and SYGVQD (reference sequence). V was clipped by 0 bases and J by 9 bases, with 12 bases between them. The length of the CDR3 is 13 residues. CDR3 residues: CASSESGGARQYF. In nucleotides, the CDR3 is TGCGCCAGCAGTGAGTCGGGGGGGGCTAGGCAGTACTTC.

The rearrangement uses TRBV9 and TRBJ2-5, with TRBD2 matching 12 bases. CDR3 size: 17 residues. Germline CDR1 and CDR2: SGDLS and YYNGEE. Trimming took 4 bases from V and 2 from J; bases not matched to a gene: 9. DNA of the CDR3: TGTGCCAGCAGCAGAAATGTCGGGACTAGCGGGCAAGAGACCCAGTACTTC. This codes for CASSRNVGTSGQETQYF.

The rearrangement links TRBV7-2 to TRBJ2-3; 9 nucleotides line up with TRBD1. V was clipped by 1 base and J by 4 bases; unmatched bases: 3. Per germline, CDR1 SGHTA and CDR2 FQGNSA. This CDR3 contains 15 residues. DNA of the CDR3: TGTGCCAGCAGCTTAGTGGGACAGGGTTCAGATACGCAGTATTTT. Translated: CASSLVGQGSDTQYF.

The CDR3, as DNA: TGCGCCAGCAGCCCGCGGGACCAAGGTGCTGAAGCTTTCTTT. Encoded protein: CASSPRDQGAEAFF. The chain couples TRBV5-1 to TRBJ1-1, with D maybe TRBD1 (5 bases). The V gene's germline CDR1 is SGHRS and CDR2 YFSETQ. The CDR3 runs 14 residues. Trimming pared 4 bases from V and 6 bases from J, leaving 16 bases between.

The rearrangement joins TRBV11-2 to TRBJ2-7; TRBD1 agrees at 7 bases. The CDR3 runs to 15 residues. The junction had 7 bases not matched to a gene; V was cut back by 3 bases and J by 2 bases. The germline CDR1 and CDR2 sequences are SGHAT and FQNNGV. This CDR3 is CASSFHQDRPYEQYV. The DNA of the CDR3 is TGTGCCAGCAGCTTTCACCAGGACAGGCCCTACGAGCAGTACGTC.

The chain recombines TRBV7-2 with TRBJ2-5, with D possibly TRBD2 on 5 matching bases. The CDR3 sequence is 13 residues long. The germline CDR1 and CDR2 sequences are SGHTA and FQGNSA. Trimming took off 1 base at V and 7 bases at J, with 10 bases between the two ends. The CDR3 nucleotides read TGTGCCAGCAGCTTAGGGGAGCACGGGACCCAGTACTTC. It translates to CASSLGEHGTQYF. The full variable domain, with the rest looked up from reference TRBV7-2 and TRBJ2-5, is GAGVSQSPSNKVTEKGKDVELRCDPISGHTALYWYRQSLGQGLEFLIYFQGNSAPDKSGLPSDRFSAERTGGSVSTLTIQRTQQEDSAVYLCASSLGEHGTQYFGPGTRLLVL.

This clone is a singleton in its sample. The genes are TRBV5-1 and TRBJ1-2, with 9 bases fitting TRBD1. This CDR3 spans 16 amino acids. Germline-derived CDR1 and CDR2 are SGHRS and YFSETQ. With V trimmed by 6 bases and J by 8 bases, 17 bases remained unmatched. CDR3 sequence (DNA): TGCGCCAGCACCCCCGGGACAGGGCCCGGGGCGGACGGCTACACCTTC. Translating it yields CASTPGTGPGADGYTF.

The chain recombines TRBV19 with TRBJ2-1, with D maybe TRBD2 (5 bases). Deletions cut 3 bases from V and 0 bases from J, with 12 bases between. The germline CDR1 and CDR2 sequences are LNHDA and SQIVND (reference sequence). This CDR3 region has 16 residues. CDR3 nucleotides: TGTGCCAGTAGTATTGGAGGAGTACCCTCCTACAATGAGCAGTTCTTC. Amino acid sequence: CASSIGGVPSYNEQFF.

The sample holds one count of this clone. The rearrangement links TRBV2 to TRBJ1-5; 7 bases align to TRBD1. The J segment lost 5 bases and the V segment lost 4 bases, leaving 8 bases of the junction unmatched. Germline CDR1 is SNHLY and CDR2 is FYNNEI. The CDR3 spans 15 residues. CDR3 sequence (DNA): TGTGCCAGCAGTGTTTCGGGGACAGAGTATCAGCCCCAGCATTTT. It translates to CASSVSGTEYQPQHF.